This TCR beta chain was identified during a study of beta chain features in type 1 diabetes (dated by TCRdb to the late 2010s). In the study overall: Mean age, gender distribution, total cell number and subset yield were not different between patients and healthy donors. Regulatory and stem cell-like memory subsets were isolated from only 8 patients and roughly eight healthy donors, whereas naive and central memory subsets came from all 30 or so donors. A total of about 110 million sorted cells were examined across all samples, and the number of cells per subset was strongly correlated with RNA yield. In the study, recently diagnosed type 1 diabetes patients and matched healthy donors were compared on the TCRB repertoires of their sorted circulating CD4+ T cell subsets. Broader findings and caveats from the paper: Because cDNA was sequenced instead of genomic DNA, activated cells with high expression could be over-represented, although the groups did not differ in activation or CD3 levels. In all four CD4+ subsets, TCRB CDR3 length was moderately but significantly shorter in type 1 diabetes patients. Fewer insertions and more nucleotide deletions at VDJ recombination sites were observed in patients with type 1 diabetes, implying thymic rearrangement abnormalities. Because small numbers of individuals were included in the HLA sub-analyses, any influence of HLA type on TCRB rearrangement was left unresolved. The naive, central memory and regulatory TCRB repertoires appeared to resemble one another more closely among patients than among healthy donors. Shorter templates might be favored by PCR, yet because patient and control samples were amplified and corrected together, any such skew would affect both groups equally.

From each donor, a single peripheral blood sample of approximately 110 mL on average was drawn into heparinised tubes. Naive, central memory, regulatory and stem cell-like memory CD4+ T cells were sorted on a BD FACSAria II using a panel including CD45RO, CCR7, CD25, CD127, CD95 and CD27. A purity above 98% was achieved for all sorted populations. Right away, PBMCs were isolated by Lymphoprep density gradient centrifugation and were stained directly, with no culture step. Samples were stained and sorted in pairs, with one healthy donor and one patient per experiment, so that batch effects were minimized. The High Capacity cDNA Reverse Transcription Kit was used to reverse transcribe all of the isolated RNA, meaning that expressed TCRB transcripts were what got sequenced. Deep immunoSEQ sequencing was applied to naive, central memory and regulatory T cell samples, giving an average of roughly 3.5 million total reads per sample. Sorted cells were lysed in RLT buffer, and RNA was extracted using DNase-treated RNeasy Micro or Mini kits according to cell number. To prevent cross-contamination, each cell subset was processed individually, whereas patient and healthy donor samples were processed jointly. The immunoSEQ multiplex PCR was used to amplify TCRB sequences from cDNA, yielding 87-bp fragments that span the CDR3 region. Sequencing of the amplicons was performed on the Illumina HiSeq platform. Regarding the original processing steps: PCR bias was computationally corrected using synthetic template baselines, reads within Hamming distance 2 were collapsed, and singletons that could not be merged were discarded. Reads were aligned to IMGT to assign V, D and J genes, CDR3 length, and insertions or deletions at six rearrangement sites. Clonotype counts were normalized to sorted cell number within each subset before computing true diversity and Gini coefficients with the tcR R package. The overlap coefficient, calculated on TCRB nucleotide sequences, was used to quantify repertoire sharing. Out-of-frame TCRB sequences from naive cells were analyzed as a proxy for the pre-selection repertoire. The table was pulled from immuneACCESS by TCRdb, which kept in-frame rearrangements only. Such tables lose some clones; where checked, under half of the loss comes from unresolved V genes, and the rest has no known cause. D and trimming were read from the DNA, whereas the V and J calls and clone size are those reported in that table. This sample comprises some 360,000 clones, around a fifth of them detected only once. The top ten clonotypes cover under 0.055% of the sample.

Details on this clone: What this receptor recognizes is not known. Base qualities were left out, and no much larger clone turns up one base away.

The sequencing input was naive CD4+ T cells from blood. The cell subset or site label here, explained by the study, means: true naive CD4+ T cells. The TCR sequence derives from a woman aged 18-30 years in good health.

The nucleotide sequence is given as TGTGCCAGCAGCATAAAACTAGCGGGGGCCCACAATGAGCAGTTCTTC. This sequence encodes CASSIKLAGAHNEQFF. The rearranged chain carries TRBV7-9 and TRBJ2-1, with 11 junctional bases fitting TRBD2. From V the trimming removes 5 bases and from J it removes 5 bases, while the gene matches leave 8 bases of the junction unaccounted for. CDR3 length: 16 amino acids, cysteine to phenylalanine. The only DNA kept is the CDR3, 48 bases in frame from the first base. CDR1 and CDR2 are drawn from the germline V gene (reference sequence): SEHNR, FQNEAQ.